The clone carrying this T cell receptor beta chain has a single count. TCRdb's table, derived via immunoSEQ multiplex PCR, lists solely in-frame clones and lacks some. Among 100,000 or so clones, around 90% were seen once, and the ten largest hold approximately 0.88%. The data derive from a study of PD-L1 blockade in urothelial cancer. Study as a whole: The authors examined blood 3 weeks (second dose) and 6 weeks after treatment start.

The CDR3 extends over 17 amino acids. V dropped 4 bases and J dropped 7; count of bases not matched to a gene: 12. From germline, CDR1 is LNHDA and CDR2 SQIVND (reference sequence). The sequenced sample was PBMCs, obtained around atezolizumab (anti-PD-L1) treatment. The V and J genes are TRBV19 and TRBJ1-4; 10 positions match TRBD1. This clonotype was sampled from a woman of 80 years or more with urothelial cancer. The CDR3 reads CASSNNGFGQGGEKLFF. For the CDR3, the DNA is TGTGCCAGTAGTAACAATGGGTTCGGACAGGGGGGTGAAAAACTGTTTTTT.